The next 2 T cell receptor beta chains were all read from a single sample in a study of blood T cells in healthy people across ages. The use of a sample-barcoded 5' primer and a J-beta primer mix characterized a second PCR of roughly 6 to 12 cycles. TCRdb analysed the 5' RACE reads with MiXCR anew, one entry per CDR3 protein. Of over 1,500,000 distinct CDR3 sequences listed, 49% are singletons. The specimen sequenced was blood. The receptors shown here come from a middle-aged woman in good health.

This clonotype has a handful of counts. The chain carries TRBV24-1 and TRBJ2-1; D may be TRBD1 (5 bases). Per the germline V gene, CDR1 is KGHDR and CDR2 is SFDVKD. Trimming took off 3 bases at V and 2 bases at J, with 19 bases between the two ends. The CDR3 has 18 residues. CDR3 in DNA: TGTGCCACCAGTGATCCCCCGCTGGGGCCGGGTACCTACAATGAGCAGTTCTTC. Residues: CATSDPPLGPGTYNEQFF.

This clonotype has more than one count but fewer than ten. The chain couples TRBV20-1 to TRBJ2-4, with a possible D match to TRBD1 (6 bases). The CDR3 is 15 residues long. Trimming shortened V by 5 bases and J by 5 bases, and 19 bases separated the two germline ends. Germline V gives CDR1 DFQATT, CDR2 SNEGSKA (reference sequence). This CDR3 reads CSAPSQGSTQNIQYF. In nucleotides, the CDR3 is TGCAGTGCTCCGTCACAGGGTTCTACCCAAAACATTCAGTACTTC.